This record concerns one T cell receptor beta chain sequence. Its antigen remains unidentified. The RNA input was about 0.5 to 1 ug, and it was reverse transcribed with random hexamers. An immunoSEQ multiplex PCR generated amplified TCR beta CDR3 products spanning 54 Vbeta and 13 Jbeta. TCRdb used MiXCR to reprocess the immunoSEQ multiplex PCR reads, holding one entry per CDR3 protein. The sample includes around 180,000 distinct CDR3 sequences, under 97% of them seen just once. CDR1 is SGHNT and CDR2 is YYREEE in the germline V gene (reference sequence). The CDR3 length is 17 residues. V shed 4 bases and J 2 bases; nucleotides not matched to a gene: 12. The data belong to a study of CD8 T cells in Susac syndrome. Overall study results and limits: The relatively small number of individuals in the TCR sequencing and HLA analysis was acknowledged by the study.

It was treatment-naive patients with stable or active relapsing-remitting disease who made up the multiple sclerosis controls. TEMRA cells were enriched by FACS, and CD4+ and CD8+ T cells were negatively isolated. Material for sequencing was CD4+ T cells from PBMCs. This clonotype originated in a human donor with multiple sclerosis. The V and J genes are TRBV5-4 and TRBJ1-2; 9 bases match TRBD1. CDR3 sequence: CASSHGQGSGLNYGYTF. CDR3 sequence (DNA): TGTGCCAGCAGCCATGGACAGGGGTCTGGGTTGAACTATGGCTACACCTTC.